This TCR beta chain was captured by sequencing in a study of T cell responses to AZD1222 COVID-19 vaccine. General study findings and limits: Baseline seropositivity occurred in only 5 to 7 AZD1222 recipients.

In the case of this clone: The antigen is unknown.

With 1 base removed from V and 0 bases from J, the gap between germline ends came to 23 bases. Germline CDR1 reads KGHDR; CDR2 reads SFDVKD. The CDR3 runs 21 residues. Sequencing was performed with immunoSEQ multiplex PCR; in TCRdb, only in-frame clones are kept and a portion is missing. The data show around 92,000 clones, with 65% to 90% seen just once and roughly 10% held by the top ten. The chain couples TRBV24-1 to TRBJ2-2; D might be TRBD1 (5 bases). The source was peripheral blood, collected on day 0 of AZD1222 vaccination. This receptor was identified in an adult in good health. The CDR3 region is CATSDFWPGQPHGPNTGELFF. CDR3 nucleotides: TGTGCCACCAGTGATTTTTGGCCAGGACAACCCCACGGCCCGAACACCGGGGAGCTGTTTTTT.